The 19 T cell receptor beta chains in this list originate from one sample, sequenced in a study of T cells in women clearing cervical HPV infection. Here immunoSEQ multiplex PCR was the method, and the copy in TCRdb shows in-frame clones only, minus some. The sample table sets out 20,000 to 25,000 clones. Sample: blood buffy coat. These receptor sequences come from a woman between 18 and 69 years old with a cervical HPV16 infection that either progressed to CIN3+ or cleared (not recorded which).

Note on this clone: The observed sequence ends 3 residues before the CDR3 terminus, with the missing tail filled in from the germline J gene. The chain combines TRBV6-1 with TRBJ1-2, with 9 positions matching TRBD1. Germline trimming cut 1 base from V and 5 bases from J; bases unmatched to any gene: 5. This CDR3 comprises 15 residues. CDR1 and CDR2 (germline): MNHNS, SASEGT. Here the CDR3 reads CASSEVGQGGYGYTF. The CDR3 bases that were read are TGTGCCAGCAGTGAAGTGGGACAGGGTGGGTATGGC.

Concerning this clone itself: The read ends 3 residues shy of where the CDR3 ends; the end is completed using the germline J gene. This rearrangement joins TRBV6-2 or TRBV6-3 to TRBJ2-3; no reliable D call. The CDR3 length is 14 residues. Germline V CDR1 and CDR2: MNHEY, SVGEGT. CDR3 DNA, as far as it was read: TGTGCCAGCAGTTACAGAGACATACAAGAGACG. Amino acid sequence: CASSYRDIQET. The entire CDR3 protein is CASSYRDIQETQYF.

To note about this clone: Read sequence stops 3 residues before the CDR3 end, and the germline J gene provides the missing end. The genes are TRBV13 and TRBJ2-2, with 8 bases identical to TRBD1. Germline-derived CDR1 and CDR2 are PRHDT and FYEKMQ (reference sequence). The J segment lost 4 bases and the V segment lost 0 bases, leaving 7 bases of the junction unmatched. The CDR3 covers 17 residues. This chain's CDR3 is CASSLGPGGAGTGELFF. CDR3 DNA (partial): TGTGCCAGCAGCTTAGGTCCAGGGGGCGCGGGCACCGGGGAG.

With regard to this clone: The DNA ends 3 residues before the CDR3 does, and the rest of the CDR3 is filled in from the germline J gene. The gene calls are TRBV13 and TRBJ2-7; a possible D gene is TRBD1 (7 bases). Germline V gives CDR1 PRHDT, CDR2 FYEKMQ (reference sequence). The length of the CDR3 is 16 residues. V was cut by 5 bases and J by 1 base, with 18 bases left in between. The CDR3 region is CASSNGGTESSYEQYF. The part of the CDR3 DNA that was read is TGTGCCAGCAGCAACGGAGGGACAGAATCATCCTACGAG. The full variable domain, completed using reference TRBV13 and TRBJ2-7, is AAGVIQSPRHLIKEKRETATLKCYPIPRHDTVYWYQQGPGQDPQFLISFYEKMQSDKGSIPDRFSAQQFSDYHSELNMSSLELGDSALYFCASSNGGTESSYEQYFGPGTRLTVT.

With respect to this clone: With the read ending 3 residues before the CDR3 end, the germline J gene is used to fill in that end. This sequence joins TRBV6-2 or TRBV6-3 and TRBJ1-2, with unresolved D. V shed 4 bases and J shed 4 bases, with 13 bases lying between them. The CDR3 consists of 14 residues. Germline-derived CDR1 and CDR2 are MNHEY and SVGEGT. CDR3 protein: CASSSITDGYGYTF. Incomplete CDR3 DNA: TGTGCCAGCAGTTCCATCACAGACGGCTATGGC.

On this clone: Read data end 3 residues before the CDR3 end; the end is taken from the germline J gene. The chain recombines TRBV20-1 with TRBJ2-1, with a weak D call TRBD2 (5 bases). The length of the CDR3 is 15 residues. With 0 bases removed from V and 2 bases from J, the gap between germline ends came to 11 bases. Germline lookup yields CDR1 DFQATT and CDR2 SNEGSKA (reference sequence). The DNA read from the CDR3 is TGCAGTGCTAGAGATGGGTCTAGCCCCTACAATGAG. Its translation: CSARDGSSPYNE. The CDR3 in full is CSARDGSSPYNEQFF.

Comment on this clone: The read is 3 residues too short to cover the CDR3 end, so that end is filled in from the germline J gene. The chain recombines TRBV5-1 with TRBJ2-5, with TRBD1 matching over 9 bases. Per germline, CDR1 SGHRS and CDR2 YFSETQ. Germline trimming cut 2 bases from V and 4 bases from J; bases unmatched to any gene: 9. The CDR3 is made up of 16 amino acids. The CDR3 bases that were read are TGCGCCAGCAGCTTTGGGGGGACAGGGTTTAGAGAGACC. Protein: CASSFGGTGFRET. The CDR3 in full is CASSFGGTGFRETQYF.

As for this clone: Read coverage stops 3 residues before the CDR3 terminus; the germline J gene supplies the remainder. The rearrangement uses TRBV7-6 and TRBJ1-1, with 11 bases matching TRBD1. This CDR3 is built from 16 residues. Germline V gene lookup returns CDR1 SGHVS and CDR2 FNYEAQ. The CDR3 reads CASSLLGQGVYDEAFF. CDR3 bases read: TGTGCCAGCAGCTTACTGGGACAGGGGGTGTACGATGAG.

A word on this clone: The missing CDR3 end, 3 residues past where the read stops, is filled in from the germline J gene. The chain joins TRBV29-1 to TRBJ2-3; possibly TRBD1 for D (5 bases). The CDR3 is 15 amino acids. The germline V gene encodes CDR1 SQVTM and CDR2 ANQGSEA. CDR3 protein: CSVDMSTAIEETQYF. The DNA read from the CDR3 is TGCAGCGTTGATATGTCGACAGCCATCGAAGAGACG.

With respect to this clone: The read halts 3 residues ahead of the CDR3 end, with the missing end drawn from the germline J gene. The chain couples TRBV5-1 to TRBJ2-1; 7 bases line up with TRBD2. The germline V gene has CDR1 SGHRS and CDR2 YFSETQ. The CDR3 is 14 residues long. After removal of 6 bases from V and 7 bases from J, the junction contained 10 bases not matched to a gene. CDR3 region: CASIGDYQQNEQFF. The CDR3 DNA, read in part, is TGCGCCAGCATCGGGGACTACCAACAAAATGAG.

Incomplete CDR3 DNA: TGTGCCAGCTCACCGGACTCATCGGGCTACGAC. Translated, it gives CASSPDSSGYD. The complete CDR3 sequence is CASSPDSSGYDYTF. The chain has TRBV18 and TRBJ1-2, with D unclear. The read gets to within 3 residues of the CDR3 end, and the germline J gene fills in the rest. Germline V lookup: CDR1 KGHSH, CDR2 LQKENI. The CDR3 is 14 amino acids.

The CDR3: CAIRGSSYEQYF. The part of the CDR3 DNA that was read is TGTGCCATCAGGGGCAGCTCCTACGAG. The chain combines TRBV10-3 with TRBJ2-7; D is unresolved. The CDR3 is cut off 3 residues early in the read; its end comes from the germline J gene. This CDR3 contains 12 residues. Germline CDR1 reads ENHRY; CDR2 reads SYGVKD. Between the trimmed V and J ends, which lost 6 bases and 0 bases, there was a span of 6 bases.

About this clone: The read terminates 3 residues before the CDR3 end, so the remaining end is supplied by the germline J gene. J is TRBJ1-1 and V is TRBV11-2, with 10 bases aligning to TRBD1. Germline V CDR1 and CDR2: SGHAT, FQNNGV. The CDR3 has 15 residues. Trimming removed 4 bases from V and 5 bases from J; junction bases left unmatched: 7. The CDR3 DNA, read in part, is TGTGCCAGCAGCTACCTTGGGACAGGGGAAACTGAA. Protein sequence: CASSYLGTGETE. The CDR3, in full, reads CASSYLGTGETEAFF.

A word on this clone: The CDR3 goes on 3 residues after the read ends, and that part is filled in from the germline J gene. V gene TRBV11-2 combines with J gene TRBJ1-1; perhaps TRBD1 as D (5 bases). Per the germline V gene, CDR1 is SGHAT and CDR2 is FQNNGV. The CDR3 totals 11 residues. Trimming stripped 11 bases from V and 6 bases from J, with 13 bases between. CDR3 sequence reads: CAVRRGAEAFF. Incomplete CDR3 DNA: TGTGCCGTCCGGAGGGGCGCTGAA.

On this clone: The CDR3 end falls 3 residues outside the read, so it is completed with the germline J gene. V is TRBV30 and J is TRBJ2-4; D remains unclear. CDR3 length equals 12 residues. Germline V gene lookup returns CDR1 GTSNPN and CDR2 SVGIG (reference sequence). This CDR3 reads CAWSVEGPGQYF. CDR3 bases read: TGTGCCTGGAGTGTAGAAGGTCCGGGT. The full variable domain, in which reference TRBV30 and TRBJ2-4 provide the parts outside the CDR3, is SQTIHQWPATLVQPVGSPLSLECTVEGTSNPNLYWYRQAAGRGLQLLFYSVGIGQISSEVPQNLSASRPQDRQFILSSKKLLLSDSGFYLCAWSVEGPGQYFGAGTRLSVL.

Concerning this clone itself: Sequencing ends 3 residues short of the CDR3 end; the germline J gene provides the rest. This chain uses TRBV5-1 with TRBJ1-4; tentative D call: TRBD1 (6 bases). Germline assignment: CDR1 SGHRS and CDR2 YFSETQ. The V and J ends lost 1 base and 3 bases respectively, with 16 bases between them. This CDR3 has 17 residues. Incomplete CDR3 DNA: TGCGCCAGCAGCTTGAATGTTTTTGGGACATCTAATGAAAAA. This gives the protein CASSLNVFGTSNEK. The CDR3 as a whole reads CASSLNVFGTSNEKLFF.

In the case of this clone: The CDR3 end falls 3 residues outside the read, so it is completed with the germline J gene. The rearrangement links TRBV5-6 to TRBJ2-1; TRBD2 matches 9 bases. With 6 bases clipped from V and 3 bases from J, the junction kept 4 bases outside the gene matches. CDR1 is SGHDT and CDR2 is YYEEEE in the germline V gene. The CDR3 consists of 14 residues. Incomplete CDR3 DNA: TGTGCCAGCATGGTAGCGGGGGTCTACAATGAG. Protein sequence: CASMVAGVYNE. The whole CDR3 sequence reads CASMVAGVYNEQFF.

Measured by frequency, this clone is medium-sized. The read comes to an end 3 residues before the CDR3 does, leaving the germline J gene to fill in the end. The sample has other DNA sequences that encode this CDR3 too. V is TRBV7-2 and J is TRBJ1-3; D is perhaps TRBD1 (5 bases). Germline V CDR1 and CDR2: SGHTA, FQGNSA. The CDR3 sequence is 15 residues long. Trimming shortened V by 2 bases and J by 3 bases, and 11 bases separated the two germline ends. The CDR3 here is CASSLIQGYGNTIYF. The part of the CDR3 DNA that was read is TGTGCCAGCAGCTTAATCCAGGGCTATGGAAACACC.

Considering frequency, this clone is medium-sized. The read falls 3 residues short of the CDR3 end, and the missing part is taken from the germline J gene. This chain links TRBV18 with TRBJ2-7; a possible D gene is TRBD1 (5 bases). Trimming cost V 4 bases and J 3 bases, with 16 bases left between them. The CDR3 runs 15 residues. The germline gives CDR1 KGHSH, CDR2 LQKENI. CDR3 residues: CASSQYLTDNYEQYF. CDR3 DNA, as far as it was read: TGTGCCAGCTCACAATACCTGACAGACAACTACGAG.